This entry concerns a single TCR beta chain. Repertoires were generated with immunoSEQ multiplex PCR, while TCRdb's copy carries only in-frame clones and drops some. The sample has some 300,000 clones; around 90% are singletons. This sample was included in a study of blood T cell repertoires in COVID-19. CDR1 is ENHRY and CDR2 is SYGVKD in the germline V gene. The CDR3 covers 16 residues. Trimming at V came to 6 bases and at J to 4 bases, leaving 8 bases not matched to a gene. The receptor's source is a man aged 65-85 years with acute or convalescent COVID-19. Sequenced material: peripheral blood. The chain couples TRBV10-3 to TRBJ2-6; 8 positions agree with TRBD1. The CDR3 protein is CAISGQGAGGANVLTF. CDR3 sequence (DNA): TGTGCCATCAGCGGGCAGGGGGCAGGAGGGGCCAACGTCCTGACTTTC.